This is a list of T cell receptor beta chains from one sample in a study of long-term antiretroviral therapy in people with HIV. Using immunoSEQ multiplex PCR, the repertoire was profiled, and TCRdb retains in-frame clones only, with some absent. The profile shows around 20,000 clones, roughly 85% of them singletons. Sample: unsorted PBMCs, taken 0.2 years after starting antiretroviral therapy. These receptors were taken from a woman in her 30s with HIV. The CDR3 runs from the conserved cysteine through the conserved F or W. A D gene is named only where the DNA matches it firmly. Clone size is shown for a subset of rows, as once, few, many or a class of expanded clone.

J gene,clone size,V gene,D gene,CDR3 DNA,CDR3 protein
TRBJ2-3,NA,TRBV12-5,NA,TGTGCTAGTGGTTTGATGAGGTGGGGCAGGTCCAGCACAGATACGCAGTATTTT,CASGLMRWGRSSTDTQYF
TRBJ1-4,NA,TRBV20-1,NA,TGCAGTGCTAGGGACTCTGAAAAACTGTTTTTT,CSARDSEKLFF
TRBJ1-1,NA,TRBV2,TRBD1,TGTGCCAGCAGGGCAGACAGGGACACTGAAGCTTTCTTT,CASRADRDTEAFF
TRBJ2-7,NA,TRBV6-1,NA,TGTGCCAGCAGCCGAAACTACGAGCAGTACTTC,CASSRNYEQYF
TRBJ1-1,NA,TRBV2,NA,TGTGCCAGCAGTGCTCAGTCGAACACTGAAGCTTTCTTT,CASSAQSNTEAFF
TRBJ1-1,NA,TRBV10-3,NA,TGTGCCATCAGTGAGCGGGTATCAGAAGCTTTCTTT,CAISERVSEAFF
TRBJ2-5,NA,TRBV29-1,NA,TGCAGCGGGTGGGCTGGGGAGACCCAGTACTTC,CSGWAGETQYF
TRBJ2-3,NA,TRBV11-2,NA,TGTGCCAGCAGCTTAATCTTCGGCTCCACAGATACGCAGTATTTT,CASSLIFGSTDTQYF
TRBJ2-5,once,TRBV7-9,TRBD1,TGTGCCAGCAGCTATGGACAGGGGGCCTCCGAGACCCAGTACTTC,CASSYGQGASETQYF
TRBJ1-6,NA,TRBV2,NA,TGTGCCAGCAGCGACGGTCCAGGCTCCTCACCCCTCCACTTT,CASSDGPGSSPLHF
TRBJ1-1,NA,TRBV5-1,NA,TGCGCCAGCAGCTTGCTGGACCGGGGCACTGAAGCTTTCTTT,CASSLLDRGTEAFF
TRBJ1-1,NA,TRBV6-1,TRBD1,TGTGCCAGCAGTGTGACAGGGGTTTATGAAGCTTTCTTT,CASSVTGVYEAFF
TRBJ1-1,NA,TRBV5-1,NA,TGCGCCAGCAGCTTGCTCCCCAGACCTGACACTGAAGCTTTCTTT,CASSLLPRPDTEAFF
TRBJ2-2,NA,TRBV5-6,NA,TGTGCCAGCAGCTTGGGAGTTCTGAACACCGGGGAGCTGTTTTTT,CASSLGVLNTGELFF
TRBJ1-2,NA,TRBV5-1,NA,TGCGCCAGCAGCCCTACCCAGGGTTACTATGGCTACACCTTC,CASSPTQGYYGYTF
TRBJ1-5,NA,TRBV19,NA,TGTGCCAGTAGTATCGACCCCGCAGGGAATCAGCCCCAGCATTTT,CASSIDPAGNQPQHF
TRBJ1-4,NA,TRBV30,NA,TGTGCCTGGACGGGCGCGCGGGCTAATGAAAAACTGTTTTTT,CAWTGARANEKLFF
TRBJ1-1,NA,TRBV5-4,NA,TGTGCCAGCAGCTTTAGGGCCGCTCCAAGTGGACCTGAAGCTTTCTTT,CASSFRAAPSGPEAFF
TRBJ1-1,few,TRBV19,NA,TGTGCCAGTTTCAAGCAGACCTTACTGAACACTGAAGCTTTCTTT,CASFKQTLLNTEAFF
TRBJ2-4,few,TRBV6-1,NA,TGTGCCAGCAGTGATAAGCACGGTCAGTACTTC,CASSDKHGQYF
TRBJ2-1,NA,TRBV5-1,NA,TGCGCCAGCAGCTTACAGGGCGATGAGCAGTTCTTC,CASSLQGDEQFF
TRBJ1-5,NA,TRBV2,NA,TGTGCCAGCAGGGCCACACAGCCCCAGCATTTT,CASRATQPQHF
TRBJ2-5,few,TRBV5-1,NA,TGCGCCAGCAGCTCACAAGGTCAGGGGTTCGAGACCCAGTACTTC,CASSSQGQGFETQYF
TRBJ2-5,NA,TRBV27,TRBD2,TGTGCCAGCAGTTTATCGCACACGTCGACTAGCGGAAGGAGAGAGACCCAGTACTTC,CASSLSHTSTSGRRETQYF
TRBJ1-3,few,TRBV27,NA,TGTGCCAGCAGTATAAGTTCCGTAGGAAACACCATATATTTT,CASSISSVGNTIYF
TRBJ2-2,few,TRBV4-1,NA,TGCGCCAGCAGCCAAGTGGCCGACTCGGCCGGGGAGCTGTTTTTT,CASSQVADSAGELFF
TRBJ1-5,NA,TRBV6-1,NA,TGTTCCCTCGAGGGCATTTATAGCAATCAGCCCCAGCATTTT,CSLEGIYSNQPQHF
TRBJ1-1,few,TRBV11-2,NA,TGTGCCAGCAGCTTAGATACGGGCCCGAACACTGAAGCTTTCTTT,CASSLDTGPNTEAFF
TRBJ1-2,few,TRBV6-1,NA,TGTGCCAGCAGTGAATCGAGGGGCTGGGGCTACACCTTC,CASSESRGWGYTF
TRBJ1-1,NA,TRBV5-1,NA,TGCGCCAGCAGCTTGGCTACCGGGTGGGGCGGGAGCGTGGAAGCTTTCTTT,CASSLATGWGGSVEAFF
TRBJ1-3,once,TRBV5-1,NA,TGCGCCAGCAGCTTGCGGGAAGCCTCTGGAAACACCATATATTTT,CASSLREASGNTIYF
TRBJ2-3,NA,TRBV11-3,NA,TGTGCCAGCAGCTTAGGCTTGGGCACAGATACGCAGTATTTT,CASSLGLGTDTQYF
TRBJ1-6,NA,TRBV7-3,TRBD1,TGTGCCAGCAGCTTGGGGGACAGGTGGAATTCACCCCTCCACTTT,CASSLGDRWNSPLHF
TRBJ1-1,NA,TRBV18,NA,TGTGCCAGCTCACCCTTCCGGGACCCTTTTACTGAAGCTTTCTTT,CASSPFRDPFTEAFF
TRBJ2-1,NA,TRBV11-2,TRBD2,TGTGCCAGCAGCTATCTAGCGGGGGATTCCTACAATGAGCAGTTCTTC,CASSYLAGDSYNEQFF
TRBJ1-2,NA,TRBV30,NA,TGTGCCTGGAGTGTACATAAGGAACTCTATGGCTACACCTTC,CAWSVHKELYGYTF
TRBJ1-1,NA,TRBV18,NA,TGTGCCAGCTCAACAGAAATCATGAACACTGAAGCTTTCTTT,CASSTEIMNTEAFF
TRBJ1-2,NA,TRBV30,NA,TGTGCCTGGAGTCGCGTTGTGATGGACTATGGCTACACCTTC,CAWSRVVMDYGYTF
TRBJ1-5,medium-sized,TRBV2,NA,TGTGCCAGCACAGGGGACGGTCAGCCCCAGCATTTT,CASTGDGQPQHF
TRBJ2-7,NA,TRBV6-6,NA,TGTGCCAGCAGTTATAAGGGTAGGGACGAGCAGTACTTC,CASSYKGRDEQYF
TRBJ2-6,NA,TRBV30,NA,TGTGCCTCCGGGGCCAACGTCCTGACTTTC,CASGANVLTF
TRBJ2-5,NA,TRBV5-6,TRBD2,TGTGCCAGCAGCTTGCAGACTAGCGGGGGGACAGAGACCCAGTACTTC,CASSLQTSGGTETQYF
TRBJ2-7,NA,TRBV5-6,NA,TGTGCCAGCAGCTTGGGTAGGGACTACGAGCAGTACTTC,CASSLGRDYEQYF
TRBJ2-2,NA,TRBV9,NA,TGTGCCAGCAGCGATACGAACACCGGGGAGCTGTTTTTT,CASSDTNTGELFF
TRBJ2-3,once,TRBV7-9,NA,TGTGCCAGCAGCTTAGTAACGGGACTCCTGGCGGATACGCAGTATTTT,CASSLVTGLLADTQYF
TRBJ1-1,NA,TRBV30,NA,TGTGCCTGGAGTGTACTTAATCCAGGGAACACTGAAGCTTTCTTT,CAWSVLNPGNTEAFF